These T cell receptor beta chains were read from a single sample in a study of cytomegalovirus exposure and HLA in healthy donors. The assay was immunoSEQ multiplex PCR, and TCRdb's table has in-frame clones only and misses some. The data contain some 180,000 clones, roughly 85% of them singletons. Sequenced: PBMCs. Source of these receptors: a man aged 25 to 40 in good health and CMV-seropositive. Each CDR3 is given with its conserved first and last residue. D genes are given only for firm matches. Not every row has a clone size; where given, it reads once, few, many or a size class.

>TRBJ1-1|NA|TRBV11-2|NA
TGTGCCAGCAGAATCGTAGTGAACACTGAAGCTTTCTTT
CASRIVVNTEAFF
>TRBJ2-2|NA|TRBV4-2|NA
TGTGCCAGCAGCCAAAGCGGGCCCGGGGAGCTGTTTTTT
CASSQSGPGELFF
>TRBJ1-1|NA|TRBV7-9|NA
TGTTCCAGCAGCCGAGGGGGGGGGAACACTGAAGCTTTCTTT
CSSSRGGGNTEAFF
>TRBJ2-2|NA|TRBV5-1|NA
TGCGCCAGCAGCTTGGGTCCAAACACCGGGGAGCTGTTTTTT
CASSLGPNTGELFF
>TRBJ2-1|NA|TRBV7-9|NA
TGTGCCAGCAGCTCGTTAGGAGGGTTGAGGAATGAGCAGTTCTTC
CASSSLGGLRNEQFF
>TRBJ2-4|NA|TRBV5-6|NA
TGTGCCAGCAGCTTGCGGGGGACCAAAAACATTCAGTACTTC
CASSLRGTKNIQYF
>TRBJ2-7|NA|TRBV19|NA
TGTGCCAGTAGTCAAGGAGGGAATTACGAGCAGTACTTC
CASSQGGNYEQYF
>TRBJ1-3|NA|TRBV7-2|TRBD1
TGTGCCAGCAGCTCGGAGACAGGGCGGGGAAACACCATATATTTT
CASSSETGRGNTIYF
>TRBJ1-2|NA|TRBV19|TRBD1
TGTGCCAGTAGTGCCTACAGGGGAGTGAACACCTTC
CASSAYRGVNTF
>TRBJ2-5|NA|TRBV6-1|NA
TGTGCCAGCAGTGAAGGGCCAGGGGCCCGAGAGACCCAGTACTTC
CASSEGPGARETQYF
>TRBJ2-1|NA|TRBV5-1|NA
TGCGCCAGCAGCTTGGGCGGTTCGTACAGGGACGGGATCTACAATGAGCAGTTCTTC
CASSLGGSYRDGIYNEQFF
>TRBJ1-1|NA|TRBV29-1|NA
TGCAGCGTTGAAGGCCGGTTGAACACTGAAGCTTTCTTT
CSVEGRLNTEAFF
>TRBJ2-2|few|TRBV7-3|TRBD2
TGTGCCAGCAGCCTTAGACCCGGGACTAGCGGGACGAGCGGGGAGCTGTTTTTT
CASSLRPGTSGTSGELFF
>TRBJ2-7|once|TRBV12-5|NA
TGTGCTAGTGGTCCTCTTTACGAGCAGTACTTC
CASGPLYEQYF
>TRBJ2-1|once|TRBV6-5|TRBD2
TGTGCCAGCAGTTACTCCCTAGCGGTGAACAATGAGCAGTTCTTC
CASSYSLAVNNEQFF
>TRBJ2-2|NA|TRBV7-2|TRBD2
TGTGCCAGCAGCTTATCTGCGGGAGCCACCGGGGAGCTGTTTTTT
CASSLSAGATGELFF
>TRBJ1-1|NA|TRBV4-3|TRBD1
TGCGCCAGCAGCCAAGATTCAGACAGGGACACTGAAGCTTTCTTT
CASSQDSDRDTEAFF
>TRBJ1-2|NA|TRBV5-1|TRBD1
TGCGCCAGCAGCGTCACAGGGGGCGAGTATGGCTACACCTTC
CASSVTGGEYGYTF
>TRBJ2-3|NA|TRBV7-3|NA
TGTGCCAGCAGCTTAAGGGGCTCTCGGGAGTTTGGCACAGATACGCAGTATTTT
CASSLRGSREFGTDTQYF
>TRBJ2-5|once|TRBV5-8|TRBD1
TGTGCCAGCAGCACCTGGACAGGGGGAGAGACCCAGTACTTC
CASSTWTGGETQYF
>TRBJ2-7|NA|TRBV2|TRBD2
TGTGCCAGGACTAGCGGGAGAAACGAGCAGTACTTC
CARTSGRNEQYF
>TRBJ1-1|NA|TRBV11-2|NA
TGTGCCAGCAGCCCTACGGGATACACTGAAGCTTTCTTT
CASSPTGYTEAFF
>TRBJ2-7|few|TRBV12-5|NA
TGTGCTAGTGGTCCTGGACAGCCAGGCCACGAGCAGTACTTC
CASGPGQPGHEQYF
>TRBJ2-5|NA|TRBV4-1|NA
TGCGCCAGCAGCCAAGCCAGGGCAGAGACCCAGTACTTC
CASSQARAETQYF
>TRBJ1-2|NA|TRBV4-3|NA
TGCGCCAGCAGCCAAGATCGGGCAGGGGTTGGCTACACCTTC
CASSQDRAGVGYTF
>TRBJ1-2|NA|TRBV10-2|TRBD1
TGCGCCAGCAGCGAACAGGGGGTCGGAGATGGCTACACCTTC
CASSEQGVGDGYTF
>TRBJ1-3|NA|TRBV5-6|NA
TGTGCCAGCAGCTTTAAACCCGGGGACACCATATATTTT
CASSFKPGDTIYF
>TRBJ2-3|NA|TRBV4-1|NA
TGCGCCAGCAGGCTAGCGCCGAGCACAGATACGCAGTATTTT
CASRLAPSTDTQYF
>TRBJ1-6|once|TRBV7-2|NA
TGTGCCAGCAGCTTTTCCTCACGACAGGTTCATAATTCACCCCTCCACTTT
CASSFSSRQVHNSPLHF
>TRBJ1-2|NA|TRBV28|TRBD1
TGTGCCAGCAGGCCGACAGGGGGCGGCGGCTACACCTTC
CASRPTGGGGYTF
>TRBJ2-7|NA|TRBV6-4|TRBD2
TGTGCCAGCCCCCGGGACTACGACACCTACGAGCAGTACTTC
CASPRDYDTYEQYF
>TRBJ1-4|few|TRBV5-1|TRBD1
TGCGCCAGCAGACTGACAGGGGGTGGGGAAAAACTGTTTTTT
CASRLTGGGEKLFF
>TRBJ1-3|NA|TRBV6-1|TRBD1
TGTGCCAGCAGTGATGACGCATCGGCAGGGGGTAGAAGAACCATATATTTT
CASSDDASAGGRRTIYF
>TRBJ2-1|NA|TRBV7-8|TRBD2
TGTGCCAGCAGCTCCCGGACTAGCGGGAATTACAATGAGCAGTTCTTC
CASSSRTSGNYNEQFF
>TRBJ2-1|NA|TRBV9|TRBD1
TGTGCCAGCAGCAAAGGACAGGGGGGTTTCGATGAGCAGTTCTTC
CASSKGQGGFDEQFF
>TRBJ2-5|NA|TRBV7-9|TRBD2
TGTGCCAGCAGCTTAGTGGTGGGAGGGGTGGAGACCCAGTACTTC
CASSLVVGGVETQYF
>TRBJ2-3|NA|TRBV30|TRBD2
TGTGCCTGGAGATTAGCGGGAGCCACAGATACGCAGTATTTT
CAWRLAGATDTQYF
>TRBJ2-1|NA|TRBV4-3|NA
TGCGCCAGCAGCCTTCTGGACCAGGGGTTGCGGAATGAGCAGTTCTTC
CASSLLDQGLRNEQFF
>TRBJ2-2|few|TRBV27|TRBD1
TGTGCCAGCAGTTTGAGGCCCCTGGGACAGGTCAACACCGGGGAGCTGTTTTTT
CASSLRPLGQVNTGELFF
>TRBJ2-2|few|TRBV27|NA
TGTGCCAGCAGTTATAACAGGGTAACCGGGGAGCTGTTTTTT
CASSYNRVTGELFF
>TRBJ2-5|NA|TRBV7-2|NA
TGTGCCAGCAGCTGGACCCGGGAGAGGGAGACCCAGTACTTC
CASSWTRERETQYF
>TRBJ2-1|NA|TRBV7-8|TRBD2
TGTGCCAGCAGCTTAGGGGTAGCGGGAGGCTCCTACAATGAGCAGTTCTTC
CASSLGVAGGSYNEQFF
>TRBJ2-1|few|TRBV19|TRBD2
TGTGCCAGTAGGGCACGGGGCGGGAGGGGGAGGAATGAGCAGTTCTTC
CASRARGGRGRNEQFF
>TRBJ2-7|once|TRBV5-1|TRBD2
TGCGCCAGCAGCTTGAGAACTAGCGGGAGTAGCGAGCAGTACTTC
CASSLRTSGSSEQYF
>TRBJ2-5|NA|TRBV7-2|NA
TGTGCCAGCACCCTGGGCATTCAAGAGACCCAGTACTTC
CASTLGIQETQYF